These 30 T cell receptor beta chains were all obtained from the same sample, sequenced in a study of blood T cells in healthy people across ages. A J-beta primer mix and a sample-barcoded 5' primer were used in a second PCR of roughly 6 to 11 cycles. TCRdb called the 5' RACE reads again in MiXCR, with one record for every CDR3 protein. The table records about 1,600,000 distinct CDR3 sequences, around two fifths of them present only once. The sequenced sample consisted of blood. The receptors come from a woman under 30 in good health.

This clonotype was observed a few times. The J gene is TRBJ1-1, the V gene TRBV12-3 or TRBV12-4; possibly TRBD1 for D (5 bases). Trimming removed 1 base from V and 5 bases from J, with 14 bases in between. The CDR3 has 15 amino acids. The CDR3 sequence: CASSLGAGQTTEAFF. CDR3 nucleotide sequence: TGTGCCAGCAGTTTAGGGGCAGGGCAGACGACTGAAGCTTTCTTT.

This clonotype was seen ten or more times. The chain combines TRBV29-1 with TRBJ1-4; no firm D call. This CDR3 is built from 15 residues. V lost 4 bases, J lost 0 bases, and 12 bases lay in between. Germline V CDR1 and CDR2: SQVTM, ANQGSEA. CDR3: CSVGSGPATNEKLFF. The CDR3, as DNA: TGCAGCGTTGGGTCCGGCCCGGCAACTAATGAAAAACTGTTTTTT.

V gene TRBV29-1 combines with J gene TRBJ1-3; maybe TRBD1 (6 bases). This CDR3 has 13 amino acids. The V end was cut by 4 bases, the J end by 1 base, with 8 bases between. Germline-derived CDR1 and CDR2 are SQVTM and ANQGSEA. The CDR3 here is CSVGTASGNTIYF. DNA of the CDR3: TGCAGCGTTGGGACAGCTTCTGGAAACACCATATATTTT.

This clonotype was seen more than once but under ten times. The chain combines TRBV25-1 with TRBJ1-6; 7 bases are shared with TRBD1. This CDR3 has 17 residues. Trimming removed 8 bases from V and 0 bases from J; junction bases left unmatched: 10. Germline V gives CDR1 MGHDK, CDR2 SYGVNS. CDR3 sequence (DNA): TGTGCCAGCTCCAGGGGGGTAGGGAGCTCCTATAATTCACCCCTCCACTTT. This encodes CASSRGVGSSYNSPLHF.

The chain employs TRBV6-1 and TRBJ2-1; TRBD2 matches 9 bases. Germline-derived CDR1 and CDR2 are MNHNS and SASEGT. This CDR3 spans 16 amino acids. V was clipped by 11 bases and J by 7 bases; unmatched bases: 18. The CDR3 here is CAARDLTSGVRNEQFF. CDR3 nucleotide sequence: TGTGCCGCAAGAGACCTGACTAGCGGCGTCAGGAATGAGCAGTTCTTC.

In this sample, this clonotype turned up many times. The chain has TRBV29-1 and TRBJ2-3, with TRBD2 matching over 8 bases. In germline, CDR1 is SQVTM, CDR2 ANQGSEA. The CDR3 consists of 16 residues. The V and J ends lost 1 base and 4 bases, in that order; junction bases with no gene match: 10. This CDR3 reads CSVEGGAGEGSDTQYF. The CDR3 DNA is TGCAGCGTTGAAGGGGGAGCGGGAGAAGGGTCAGATACGCAGTATTTT.

This clonotype was seen a handful of times. This chain uses TRBV5-1 with TRBJ2-7; 9 bases map to TRBD1. Germline CDR1 and CDR2: SGHRS and YFSETQ. CDR3 length: 16 amino acids. The V segment lost 2 bases and the J segment 2 bases; nucleotides outside the gene matches: 8. The CDR3, as DNA: TGCGCCAGCAGCTTCTTCTCCCGGGACAGGGCCTACGAGCAGTACTTC. Protein sequence: CASSFFSRDRAYEQYF.

In its sample, this clonotype was seen a few times. The chain couples TRBV7-8 to TRBJ1-4; no clear D gene. CDR3 length: 15 amino acids. The germline gives CDR1 SGHVS, CDR2 FQNEAQ. The V and J ends lost 5 bases and 5 bases respectively, with 15 bases between them. CDR3 loop: CASSAPAYLNEKLFF. In DNA, the CDR3 is TGTGCCAGCAGCGCCCCGGCCTACCTGAATGAAAAACTGTTTTTT.

This clonotype was picked up many times. The chain carries TRBV12-3 or TRBV12-4 and TRBJ2-7; D unresolved. This CDR3 region has 13 residues. Trimming shortened V by 6 bases and J by 2 bases, and 11 bases separated the two germline ends. CDR3 loop: CASSLSGTYEQYF. CDR3 sequence (DNA): TGTGCCAGCAGCTTGTCTGGAACCTACGAGCAGTACTTC.

J is TRBJ2-3 and V is TRBV2; D gene ambiguous. Germline CDR1 SNHLY, CDR2 FYNNEI. Trimming removed 7 bases at V and 1 base at J, with 9 bases between. The CDR3 is 13 amino acids. CDR3 amino acids: CASMASRTDTQYF. Written as DNA, the CDR3 is TGTGCCAGCATGGCCAGCCGCACAGATACGCAGTATTTT.

The gene calls are TRBV29-1 and TRBJ1-1, with a tentative D call TRBD1 (5 bases). Trimming cost V 2 bases and J 7 bases, with 11 bases left between them. Germline CDR1 SQVTM, CDR2 ANQGSEA. This CDR3 spans 12 amino acids. The CDR3 DNA follows: TGCAGCGTTGAACGCAGGACAAATGAAGCTTTCTTT. Its translation is CSVERRTNEAFF.

The chain recombines TRBV30 with TRBJ2-5; weak D call: TRBD1 (5 bases). The closer fit of TRBJ2-7 to the DNA end suggests the J call may be wrong. This CDR3 is 15 amino acids long. Per the germline V gene, CDR1 is GTSNPN and CDR2 is SVGIG (reference sequence). The DNA of the CDR3 is TGTGCCTGGAGTGCCAGGACACTGACAACCTACGAGCAGTACTTC. It is translated as CAWSARTLTTYEQYF.

The chain carries TRBV18 and TRBJ2-6; D call uncertain. With 3 bases removed from V and 0 bases from J, the gap between germline ends came to 15 bases. Germline V gene sequence: CDR1 KGHSH, CDR2 LQKENI. The CDR3 contains 18 residues. For the CDR3, the DNA is TGTGCCAGCTCACCGGGGTCACCCCCTCTCTCTGGGGCCAACGTCCTGACTTTC. It yields the protein CASSPGSPPLSGANVLTF.

The sample holds many counts of this clonotype. This chain uses TRBV10-3 with TRBJ2-7; weak D call: TRBD1 (6 bases). This CDR3 is built from 14 residues. V gave up 10 bases and J gave up 2 bases, with 18 bases separating them. Germline V gene sequence: CDR1 ENHRY, CDR2 SYGVKD. Written as DNA, the CDR3 is TGTGCCACCTCTGAGGCAGGGGAAACCTACGAGCAGTACTTC. Amino acids: CATSEAGETYEQYF.

Comment on this clonotype: A read error may produce the germline difference seen at one junction end. This sequence joins TRBV27 and TRBJ2-1; TRBD2 matches 10 bases. The germline CDR1 and CDR2 sequences are MNHEY and SMNVEV (reference sequence). The CDR3 length is 17 residues. The CDR3 here is CASSRYGLAGVGNGQFF. In DNA, the CDR3 is TGTGCCAGCAGCCGATATGGGCTAGCGGGAGTGGGAAATGGGCAGTTCTTC.

This clonotype appeared a few times. CDR3: CSAPWAGEGTDTQYF. The CDR3 DNA is TGCAGTGCCCCTTGGGCGGGAGAGGGAACAGATACGCAGTATTTT. The rearrangement uses TRBV20-1 and TRBJ2-3; 7 nucleotides align to TRBD2. Losses at the gene ends were 6 bases for V and 3 bases for J; bases not matched to a gene: 12. CDR1 is DFQATT, CDR2 SNEGSKA, per germline (reference sequence). CDR3 length: 15 amino acids.

This chain uses TRBV7-8 with TRBJ2-7; D tentatively fits TRBD1 or TRBD2 (5 bases each). V was cut by 5 bases and J by 4 bases, with 18 bases left in between. Germline V gives CDR1 SGHVS, CDR2 FQNEAQ. The length of the CDR3 is 15 residues. The CDR3 sequence is CASSQGAGYRYEQYF. The CDR3 DNA is TGTGCCAGCAGCCAAGGGGCGGGTTACAGGTACGAGCAGTACTTC. The full variable domain, completed using reference TRBV7-8 and TRBJ2-7, is GAGVSQSPRYKVAKRGQDVALRCDPISGHVSLFWYQQALGQGPEFLTYFQNEAQLDKSGLPSDRFFAERPEGSVSTLKIQRTQQEDSAVYLCASSQGAGYRYEQYFGPGTRLTVT.

This chain joins TRBV6-5 and TRBJ2-3; TRBD1 aligns across 8 bases. Germline V CDR1 and CDR2: MNHEY, SVGAGI. The junction had 8 bases not matched to a gene; V was cut back by 6 bases and J by 0 bases. The CDR3 loop spans 16 amino acids. The CDR3 sequence: CASSPTGGISTDTQYF. The DNA of the CDR3 is TGTGCCAGCAGCCCTACAGGGGGTATTAGCACAGATACGCAGTATTTT.

The rearrangement joins TRBV12-5 to TRBJ2-7; TRBD1 matches at 8 bases. Germline values: CDR1 LGHNT, CDR2 FRNRAP. This CDR3 has 13 residues. Losses at the gene ends were 1 base for V and 4 bases for J; bases not matched to a gene: 0. CDR3 DNA sequence: TGTGCTAGTGGTTTGGACAGGGGGTACGAGCAGTACTTC. This gives the protein CASGLDRGYEQYF.

This sequence joins TRBV5-1 and TRBJ1-4, with 8 positions matching TRBD1. Germline CDR1 reads SGHRS; CDR2 reads YFSETQ. V lost 4 bases, J lost 7 bases, and 15 bases stayed unmatched. This CDR3 comprises 17 residues. The CDR3 loop reads CASSPGTGGLEGEKLFF. Here the CDR3 DNA reads TGCGCCAGCAGCCCGGGGACAGGAGGATTAGAAGGTGAAAAACTGTTTTTT.

This clonotype was found many times. The chain combines TRBV6-1 with TRBJ2-6, with TRBD1 matching over 9 bases. Trimming cost V 8 bases and J 0 bases; bases outside gene matches: 8. This CDR3 has 17 amino acids. The germline CDR1 and CDR2 sequences are MNHNS and SASEGT. In DNA form, the CDR3 reads TGTGCCAGCCAGGGGGGACAGGGTTACTCTGGGGCCAACGTCCTGACTTTC. Translated, it gives CASQGGQGYSGANVLTF.

This sequence joins TRBV5-1 and TRBJ2-7; no definite D call. The CDR3 has 14 amino acids. The germline gives CDR1 SGHRS, CDR2 YFSETQ. The V end lost 2 bases, the J end lost 1 base, and 10 bases lay between the germline ends. The CDR3 region has the DNA TGCGCCAGCAGCTTCGTGGATACATCCTACGAGCAGTACTTC. Translating it yields CASSFVDTSYEQYF.

This clonotype was recorded a few times. V and J are TRBV29-1 and TRBJ2-1; D may be TRBD2 (5 bases). The CDR3 spans 11 residues. Germline V gene data show CDR1 as SQVTM and CDR2 as ANQGSEA. Trimming took 6 bases from V and 3 from J, leaving 6 bases between them. The CDR3 loop reads CSVEDYNEQFF. The DNA of the CDR3 is TGCAGCGTGGAGGACTACAATGAGCAGTTCTTC.

The chain links TRBV20-1 to TRBJ2-7, with 10 bases matching TRBD2. The length of the CDR3 is 15 residues. The V gene end was trimmed by 5 bases and the J gene end by 2 bases; junction bases not matched to a gene: 9. Germline CDR1 is DFQATT and CDR2 is SNEGSKA (reference sequence). CDR3 amino acids: CSAQPSGRGPYEQYF. The CDR3 nucleotides read TGCAGTGCTCAACCCAGCGGGAGGGGCCCCTACGAGCAGTACTTC.

V is TRBV30 and J is TRBJ2-5; TRBD1 matches at 7 bases. The J call is uncertain, as TRBJ2-7 better fits the DNA end. CDR1 and CDR2 from the germline V gene are GTSNPN and SVGIG (reference sequence). The CDR3 is made up of 13 amino acids. The CDR3 DNA reads as TGTGCCTGGATGGTGGACAGGCGCTACGAGCAGTACTTC. Translation: CAWMVDRRYEQYF.

The chain is built from TRBV28 and TRBJ2-4, with 8 bases that match TRBD1. The germline gives CDR1 MDHEN, CDR2 SYDVKM. V trimming: 7 bases; J trimming: 0 bases; junction bases outside the gene matches: 8. This CDR3 has 16 residues. The CDR3 sequence: CASTYGQGLAKNIQYF. Here the CDR3 DNA reads TGTGCCAGCACCTACGGACAGGGACTAGCCAAAAACATTCAGTACTTC.

The V and J genes are TRBV7-9 and TRBJ2-1; D may be TRBD1 (7 bases). The V end was cut by 1 base, the J end by 9 bases, with 19 bases between. The CDR3 consists of 16 residues. Germline CDR1 is SEHNR and CDR2 is FQNEAQ (reference sequence). CDR3 loop: CASSLVGPLRDSEQFF. CDR3 sequence (DNA): TGTGCCAGCAGCTTAGTGGGGCCCTTGCGGGACAGTGAGCAGTTCTTC.

In nucleotides, the CDR3 is TGCAGTGCTACGACAGGGGAGCTGTTTTTT. Encoded protein: CSATTGELFF. The V call is TRBV20-1, the J call TRBJ2-2, with D uncertain. Deletions cut 4 bases from V and 8 bases from J, with 5 bases between. The CDR3 loop spans 10 amino acids. CDR1 is DFQATT, CDR2 SNEGSKA, per germline (reference sequence).

CDR3 amino acids: CASSRIETEDTQYF. In nucleotides, the CDR3 is TGTGCCAGCAGCAGAATAGAGACGGAAGATACGCAGTATTTT. The chain links TRBV14 to TRBJ2-3, with no clear D. From germline, CDR1 is SGHDN and CDR2 FVKESK. Trimming removed 5 bases from V and 5 bases from J, with 14 bases in between. CDR3 length equals 14 residues.

This chain joins TRBV27 and TRBJ2-5; TRBD1 agrees at 8 bases. The DNA end is a closer match to TRBJ2-7, so the J assignment may be wrong. This CDR3 comprises 12 residues. The V gene's germline CDR1 is MNHEY and CDR2 SMNVEV (reference sequence). This chain's CDR3 is CASQQGGGEQYF. CDR3 coding DNA: TGTGCCAGTCAACAGGGGGGAGGCGAGCAGTACTTC.